The sample holds a few counts of the clone carrying this T cell receptor beta chain. Its antigen is unknown. This sample was included in a study of CD8+ T cells in alopecia areata. General study findings and limits: Compared with normal scalp, lesional scalp had higher clonality and more expanded CD8+ clones.

Treatment specified: oral pan-JAK inhibitor, 5-10 mg twice daily. cDNA reverse transcribed from extracted RNA served as the sequencing template. The assay was immunoSEQ multiplex PCR, and TCRdb's table has in-frame clones only and misses some. The sample includes 150,000 to 200,000 clones, approximately 49% of them seen just once. The material sequenced was CD8+ T cells sorted from blood, taken around week 54, from a patient treated with tofacitinib. The sequence derives from a human donor with alopecia areata.

CDR3 DNA sequence: TGTGCCAGCAGATGGGCGGGGGGGGACAATGAGCAGTTCTTC. It yields the protein CASRWAGGDNEQFF. The J gene is TRBJ2-1, the V gene TRBV6-5; TRBD2 matches 9 bases. The CDR3 runs 14 residues. V lost 6 bases to trimming and J lost 5 bases; unmatched junction nucleotides: 5. Germline lookup yields CDR1 MNHEY and CDR2 SVGAGI.